The clone carrying this T cell receptor (beta chain) was detected only a few times. The data stem from a study of T cells in Graves' hyperthyroidism and ophthalmopathy. Stable hyperthyroidism: no ophthalmopathy progression over 18 months of follow-up. Patients aged 18 to 65 had newly diagnosed hyperthyroidism lasting under 2 months. Per germline, CDR1 SGHRS and CDR2 YFSETQ. V gave up 5 bases and J gave up 0 bases, with 9 bases separating them. This CDR3 region has 13 residues. The TCR beta CDR3 regions underwent amplification using RNA transcripts as the source. The HTBI primer set drove a first-round RT-PCR of the TCR CDR3. TCRdb re-derived calls from the multiplex PCR reads in MiXCR, one entry per CDR3 protein. The sample has around 580,000 distinct CDR3 sequences, under 60% seen once.

The material sequenced was peripheral blood or thyroid tissue (not recorded which). This TCR derives from a woman aged 18-29 years with Graves' hyperthyroidism. V is TRBV5-1 and J is TRBJ2-7, with D unresolved. CDR3 sequence (DNA): TGCGCCAGCAGTTACACAAGCTCCTACGAGCAGTACTTC. Amino acid sequence: CASSYTSSYEQYF.